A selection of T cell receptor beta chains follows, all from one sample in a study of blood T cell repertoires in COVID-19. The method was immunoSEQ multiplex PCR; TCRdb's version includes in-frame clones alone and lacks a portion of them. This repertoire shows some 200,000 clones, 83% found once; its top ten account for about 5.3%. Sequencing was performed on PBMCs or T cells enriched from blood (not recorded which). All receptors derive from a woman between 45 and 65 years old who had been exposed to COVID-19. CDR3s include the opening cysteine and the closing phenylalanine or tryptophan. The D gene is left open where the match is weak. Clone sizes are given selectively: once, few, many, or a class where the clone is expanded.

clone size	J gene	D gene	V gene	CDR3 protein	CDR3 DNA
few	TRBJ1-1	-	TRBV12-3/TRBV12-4	CASVPAGNTEAFF	TGTGCCAGCGTACCCGCAGGGAACACTGAAGCTTTCTTT
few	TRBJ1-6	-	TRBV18	CASSLNRDSPLHF	TGTGCCAGCTCACTAAACAGGGATTCACCCCTCCACTTT
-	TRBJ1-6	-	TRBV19	CASSGRDSYNSPLHF	TGTGCCAGTAGTGGGAGGGACTCCTATAATTCACCCCTCCACTTT
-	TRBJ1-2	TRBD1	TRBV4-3	CASSQVQGDSYGYTF	TGCGCCAGCAGCCAAGTGCAGGGGGATAGCTATGGCTACACCTTC
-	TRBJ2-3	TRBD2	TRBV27	CASSLTPSGGATDTQYF	TGTGCCAGCAGTTTGACGCCCTCGGGGGGGGCCACAGATACGCAGTATTTT
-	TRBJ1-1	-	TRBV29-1	CSVGGQNTEAFF	TGCAGCGTTGGGGGACAAAACACTGAAGCTTTCTTT
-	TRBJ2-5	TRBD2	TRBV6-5	CASHRTSGGTQYF	TGTGCCAGCCATCGGACTAGCGGGGGGACCCAGTACTTC
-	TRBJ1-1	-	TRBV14	CASSQARGGTEAFF	TGTGCCAGCAGCCAAGCGCGGGGGGGCACTGAAGCTTTCTTT
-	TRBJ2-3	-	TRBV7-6	CASSPGRSGTDTQYF	TGTGCCAGCAGCCCAGGGAGGAGCGGCACAGATACGCAGTATTTT
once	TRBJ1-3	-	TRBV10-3	CAIRTGERNTIYF	TGTGCCATCAGGACGGGGGAGAGAAACACCATATATTTT
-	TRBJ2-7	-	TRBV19	CASSISGIPPDYEQYF	TGTGCCAGTAGTATTTCGGGGATACCCCCTGACTACGAGCAGTACTTC
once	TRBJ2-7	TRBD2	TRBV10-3	CAISESIAGGLYEQYF	TGTGCCATCAGTGAGTCGATAGCGGGGGGGCTCTACGAGCAGTACTTC
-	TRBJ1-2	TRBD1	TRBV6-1	CASSEGQGVGYTF	TGTGCCAGCAGCGAAGGACAGGGAGTTGGCTACACCTTC
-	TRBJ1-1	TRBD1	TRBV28	CASSSFQTGQGDTEAFF	TGTGCCAGCAGTTCCTTCCAGACGGGACAGGGGGACACTGAAGCTTTCTTT
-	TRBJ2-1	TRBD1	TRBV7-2	CASNRGQVGEQFF	TGTGCCAGCAACCGAGGACAGGTCGGTGAGCAGTTCTTC
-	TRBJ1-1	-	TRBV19	CASNRGRVNTEAFF	TGTGCCAGTAATCGGGGTAGGGTGAACACTGAAGCTTTCTTT
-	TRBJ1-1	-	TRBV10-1	CASQRGGGTEAFF	TGCGCCAGCCAAAGGGGGGGTGGCACTGAAGCTTTCTTT
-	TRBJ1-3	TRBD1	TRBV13	CASSSDGGQSSGNTIYF	TGTGCCAGCAGCTCCGACGGGGGACAGTCCTCTGGAAACACCATATATTTT
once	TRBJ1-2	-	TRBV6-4	CASSDRGRGYTF	TGTGCCAGCAGTGACAGGGGCCGTGGCTACACCTTC
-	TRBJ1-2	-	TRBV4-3	CASSQDLGEYGYTF	TGCGCCAGCAGCCAAGATTTAGGGGAATATGGCTACACCTTC
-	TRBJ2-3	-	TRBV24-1	CATSVGGGSAYF	-
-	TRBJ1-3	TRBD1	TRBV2	CASSDQGAIGNTIYF	TGTGCCAGCAGTGACCAGGGGGCGATTGGAAACACCATATATTTT
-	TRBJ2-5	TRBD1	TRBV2	CASSEPTGLKTQYF	TGTGCCAGCAGTGAACCGACAGGGTTGAAGACCCAGTACTTC
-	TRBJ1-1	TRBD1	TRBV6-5	CASRQTGGVEAFF	TGTGCCAGCAGACAAACAGGGGGCGTCGAAGCTTTCTTT
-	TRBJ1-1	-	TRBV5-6	CASSAAGPIMNTEAFF	TGTGCCAGCAGCGCCGCGGGACCGATAATGAACACTGAAGCTTTCTTT
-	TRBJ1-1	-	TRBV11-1	CASSLGQVNTEAFF	TGTGCCAGCAGCTTAGGACAGGTGAACACTGAAGCTTTCTTT
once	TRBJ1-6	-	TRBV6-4	CASSAPWGTNSPLHF	TGTGCCAGCAGTGCCCCCTGGGGGACAAATTCACCCCTCCACTTT
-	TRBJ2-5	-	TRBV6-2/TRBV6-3	CASSYSIAARGETQYF	TGTGCCAGCAGTTACTCGATTGCGGCCCGAGGGGAGACCCAGTACTTC
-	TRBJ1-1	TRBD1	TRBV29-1	CSVRQGTGRTEAFF	TGCAGCGTACGACAGGGAACTGGGAGGACTGAAGCTTTCTTT
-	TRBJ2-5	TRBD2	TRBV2	CASSAPRLAGGETQYF	TGTGCCAGCAGTGCCCCGAGGCTAGCGGGGGGAGAGACCCAGTACTTC
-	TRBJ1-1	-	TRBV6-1	CASSEGTAEAFF	TGTGCCAGCAGTGAAGGAACGGCTGAAGCTTTCTTT
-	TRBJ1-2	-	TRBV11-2	CASSFSRAGYTF	TGTGCCAGCAGCTTCAGCAGGGCTGGCTACACCTTC
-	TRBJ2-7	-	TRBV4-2	CASSQDPGFSYEQYF	TGTGCCAGCAGCCAAGACCCGGGATTCTCCTACGAGCAGTACTTC
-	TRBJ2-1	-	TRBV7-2	CASSLRGRVDEQFF	TGTGCCAGCAGCTTAAGGGGGAGAGTGGATGAGCAGTTCTTC
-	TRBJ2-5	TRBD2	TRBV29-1	CSVAGGLAYSETQYF	TGCAGCGTTGCGGGAGGACTAGCCTACTCCGAGACCCAGTACTTC
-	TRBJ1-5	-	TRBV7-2	CASSLAAPDGNQPQHF	TGTGCCAGCAGCTTAGCGGCCCCTGATGGCAATCAGCCCCAGCATTTT
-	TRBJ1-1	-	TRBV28	CASSFRGGGAEAFF	TGTGCCAGCAGTTTCCGAGGGGGAGGGGCTGAAGCTTTCTTT
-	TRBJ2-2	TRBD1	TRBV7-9	CASSGTVSGELFF	TGTGCCAGCAGCGGGACAGTCTCCGGGGAGCTGTTTTTT
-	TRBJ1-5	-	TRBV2	CASTAETANQPQHF	TGTGCCAGCACCGCGGAGACAGCTAATCAGCCCCAGCATTTT
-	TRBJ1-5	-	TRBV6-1	CASSDPGWRNGPQHF	TGTGCCAGCAGTGATCCCGGGTGGAGGAACGGGCCCCAGCATTTT
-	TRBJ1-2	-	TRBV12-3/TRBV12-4	CASSFRRGGGYTF	TGTGCCAGCAGCTTTCGGAGGGGCGGGGGCTACACCTTC
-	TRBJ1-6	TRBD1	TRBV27	CASSLDRYNSPLHF	TGTGCCAGCAGTTTGGACAGGTATAATTCACCCCTCCACTTT
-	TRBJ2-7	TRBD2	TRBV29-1	CSVEGLAGGYEQYF	TGCAGCGTTGAAGGACTAGCGGGGGGTTATGAGCAGTACTTC
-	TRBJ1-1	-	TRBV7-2	CASSLASGSSEAFF	TGTGCCAGCAGCTTAGCCTCAGGGTCTAGTGAAGCTTTCTTT
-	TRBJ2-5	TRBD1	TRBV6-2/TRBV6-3	CASRRTGGRETQYF	TGTGCCAGCCGCCGGACAGGGGGCAGAGAGACCCAGTACTTC
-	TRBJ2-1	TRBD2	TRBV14	CASSHASGGTYNEQFF	TGTGCCAGCAGCCATGCCAGCGGGGGGACCTACAATGAGCAGTTCTTC
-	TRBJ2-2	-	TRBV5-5	CASSLAVPSGTGELFF	TGTGCCAGCAGCTTGGCGGTCCCCTCGGGCACCGGGGAGCTGTTTTTT
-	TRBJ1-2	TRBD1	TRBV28	CASSLLQGPNYGYTF	TGTGCCAGCAGTTTATTACAGGGGCCTAACTATGGCTACACCTTC
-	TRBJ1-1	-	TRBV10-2	CASSYPMRAGNTEAFF	TGCGCCAGCAGTTACCCGATGAGGGCGGGGAACACTGAAGCTTTCTTT
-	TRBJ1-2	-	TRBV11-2	CASSTGYYGYTF	TGTGCCAGCAGCACAGGGTACTATGGCTACACCTTC
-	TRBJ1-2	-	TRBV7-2	CASSFGLSNYGYTF	TGTGCCAGCAGCTTTGGGCTCTCGAACTATGGCTACACCTTC
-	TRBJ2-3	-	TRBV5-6	CASIPAGGRTGTQYF	TGTGCCAGCATCCCCGCCGGGGGGCGAACTGGTACGCAGTATTTT
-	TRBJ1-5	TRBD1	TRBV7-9	CASSRGTGARQPQHF	TGTGCCAGCAGCCGTGGGACAGGGGCTAGGCAGCCCCAGCATTTT
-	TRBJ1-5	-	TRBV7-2	CASSLDGFSNQPQHF	TGTGCCAGCAGCTTAGATGGCTTCAGCAATCAGCCCCAGCATTTT
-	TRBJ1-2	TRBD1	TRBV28	CASSGQGAEGYTF	TGTGCCAGCAGCGGACAGGGGGCGGAAGGCTACACCTTC
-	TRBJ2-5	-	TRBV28	CASSDEVTQYF	TGTGCCAGCAGTGACGAGGTGACCCAGTACTTC
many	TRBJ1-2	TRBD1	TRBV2	CASSRRDRGREGYTF	TGTGCCAGCAGTCGCCGGGACAGGGGGCGAGAAGGCTACACCTTC
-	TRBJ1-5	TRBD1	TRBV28	CASSFLPTGGNQPQHF	TGTGCCAGCAGTTTCCTCCCGACAGGGGGAAACCAGCCCCAGCATTTT
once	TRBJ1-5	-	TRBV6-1	CASSEEVQNSQPQHF	TGTGCCAGCAGTGAAGAGGTACAGAATAGTCAGCCCCAGCATTTT
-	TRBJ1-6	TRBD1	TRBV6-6	CASSYRDSDNSPLHF	TGTGCCAGCAGTTACCGGGACAGCGACAATTCACCCCTCCACTTT